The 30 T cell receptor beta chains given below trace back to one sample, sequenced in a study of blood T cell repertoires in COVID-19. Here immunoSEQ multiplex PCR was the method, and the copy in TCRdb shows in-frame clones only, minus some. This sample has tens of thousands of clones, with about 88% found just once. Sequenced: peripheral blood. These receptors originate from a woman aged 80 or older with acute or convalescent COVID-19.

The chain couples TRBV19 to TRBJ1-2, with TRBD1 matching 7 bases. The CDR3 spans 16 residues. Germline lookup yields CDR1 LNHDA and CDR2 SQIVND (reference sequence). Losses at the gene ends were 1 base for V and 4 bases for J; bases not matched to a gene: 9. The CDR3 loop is CASSIAIRGGSYGYTF. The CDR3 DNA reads TGTGCCAGTAGTATAGCAATACGAGGGGGCAGCTATGGCTACACCTTC.

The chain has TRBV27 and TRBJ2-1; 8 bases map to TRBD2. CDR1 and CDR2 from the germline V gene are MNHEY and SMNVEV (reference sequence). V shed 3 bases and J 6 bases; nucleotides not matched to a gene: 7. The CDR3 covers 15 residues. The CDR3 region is CASSFVGLVSNEQFF. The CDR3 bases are TGTGCCAGCAGTTTCGTGGGACTAGTCTCCAATGAGCAGTTCTTC.

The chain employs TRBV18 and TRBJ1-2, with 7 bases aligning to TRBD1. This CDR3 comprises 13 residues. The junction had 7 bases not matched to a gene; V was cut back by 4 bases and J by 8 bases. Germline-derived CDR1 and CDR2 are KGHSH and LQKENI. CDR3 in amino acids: CASSQGQSGGYTF. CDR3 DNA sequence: TGTGCCAGCTCACAGGGACAGTCCGGCGGCTACACCTTC.

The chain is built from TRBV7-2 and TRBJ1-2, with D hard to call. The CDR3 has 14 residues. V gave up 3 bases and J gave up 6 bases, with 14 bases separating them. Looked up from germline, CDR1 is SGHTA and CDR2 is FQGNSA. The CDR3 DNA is TGTGCCAGCAGCTTGTGGCGGGCTACGGATGGCTACACCTTC. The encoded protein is CASSLWRATDGYTF.

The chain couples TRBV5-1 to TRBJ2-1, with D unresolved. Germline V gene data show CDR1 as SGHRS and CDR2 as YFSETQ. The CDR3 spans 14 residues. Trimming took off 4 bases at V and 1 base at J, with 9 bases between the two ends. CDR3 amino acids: CASSPTVSYNEQFF. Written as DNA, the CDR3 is TGCGCCAGCAGCCCAACTGTATCCTACAATGAGCAGTTCTTC.

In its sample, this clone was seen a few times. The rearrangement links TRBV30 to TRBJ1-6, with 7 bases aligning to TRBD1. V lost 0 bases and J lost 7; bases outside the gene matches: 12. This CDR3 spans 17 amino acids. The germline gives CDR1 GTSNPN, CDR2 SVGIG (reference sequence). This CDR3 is CAWSVQGIVRENSPLHF. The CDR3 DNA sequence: TGTGCCTGGAGTGTACAGGGGATCGTCAGGGAAAATTCACCCCTCCACTTT.

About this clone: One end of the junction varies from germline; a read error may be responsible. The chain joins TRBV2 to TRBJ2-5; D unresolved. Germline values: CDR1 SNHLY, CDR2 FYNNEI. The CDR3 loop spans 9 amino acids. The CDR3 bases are TGTGCCAGCAGTCTTACTACGGACTTC. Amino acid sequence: CASSLTTDF.

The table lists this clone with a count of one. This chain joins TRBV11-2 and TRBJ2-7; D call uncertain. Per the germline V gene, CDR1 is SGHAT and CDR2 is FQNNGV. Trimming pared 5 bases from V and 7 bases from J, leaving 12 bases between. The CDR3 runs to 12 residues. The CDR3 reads CASSNPPIEQYF. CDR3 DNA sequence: TGTGCCAGCAGCAATCCACCTATAGAGCAGTACTTC.

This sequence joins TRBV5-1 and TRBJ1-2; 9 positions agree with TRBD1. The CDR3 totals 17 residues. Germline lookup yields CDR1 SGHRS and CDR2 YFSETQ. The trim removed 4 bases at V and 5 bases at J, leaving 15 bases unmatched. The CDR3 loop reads CASSTGTGSTPGYGYTF. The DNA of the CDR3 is TGCGCCAGCAGCACCGGGACAGGGAGCACCCCTGGGTATGGCTACACCTTC.

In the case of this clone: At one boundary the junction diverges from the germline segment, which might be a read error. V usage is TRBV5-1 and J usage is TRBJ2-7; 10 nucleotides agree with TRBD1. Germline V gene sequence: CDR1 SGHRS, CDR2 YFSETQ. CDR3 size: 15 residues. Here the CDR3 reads CASSSGQGSSNEQYF. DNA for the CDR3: TGCGCCAGCAGCTCGGGACAGGGGTCCTCCAACGAGCAGTACTTC.

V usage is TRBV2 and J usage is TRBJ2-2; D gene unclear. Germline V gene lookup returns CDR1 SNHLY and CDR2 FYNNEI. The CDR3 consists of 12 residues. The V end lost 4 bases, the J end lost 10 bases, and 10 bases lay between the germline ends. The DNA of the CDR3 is TGTGCCAGCAGTGCAGAGGCGGTGGAGCTGTTTTTT. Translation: CASSAEAVELFF.

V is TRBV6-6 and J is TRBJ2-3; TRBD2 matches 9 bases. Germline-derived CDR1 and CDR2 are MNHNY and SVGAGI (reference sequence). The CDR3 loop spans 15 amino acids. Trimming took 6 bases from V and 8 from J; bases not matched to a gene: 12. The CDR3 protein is CASSSGGSGGGTQYF. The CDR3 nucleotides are TGTGCCAGCAGCTCAGGGGGTAGCGGGGGAGGTACGCAGTATTTT.

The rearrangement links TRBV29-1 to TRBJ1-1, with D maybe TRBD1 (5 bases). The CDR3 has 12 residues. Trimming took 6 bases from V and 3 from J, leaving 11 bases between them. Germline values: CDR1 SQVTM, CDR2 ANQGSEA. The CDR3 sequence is CSVHDRYTEAFF. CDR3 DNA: TGCAGCGTACACGACAGATACACTGAAGCTTTCTTT.

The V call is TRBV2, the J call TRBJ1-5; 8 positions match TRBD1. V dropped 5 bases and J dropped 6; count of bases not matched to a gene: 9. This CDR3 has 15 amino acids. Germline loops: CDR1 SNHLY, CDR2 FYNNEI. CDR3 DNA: TGTGCCAGCAGTCCTGGACAGGGAAGGGGTCAGCCCCAGCATTTT. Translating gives CASSPGQGRGQPQHF.

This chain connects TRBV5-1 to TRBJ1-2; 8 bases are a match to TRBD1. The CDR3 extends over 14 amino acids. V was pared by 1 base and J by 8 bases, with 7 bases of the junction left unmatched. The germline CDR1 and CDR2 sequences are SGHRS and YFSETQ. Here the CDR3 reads CASSLNRGEAGYTF. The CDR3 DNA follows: TGCGCCAGCAGCTTGAACAGGGGGGAAGCCGGCTACACCTTC.

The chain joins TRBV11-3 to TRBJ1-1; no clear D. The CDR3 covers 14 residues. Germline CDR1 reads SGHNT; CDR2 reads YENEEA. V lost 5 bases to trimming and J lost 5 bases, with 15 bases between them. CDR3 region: CASSPRAGNTEAFF. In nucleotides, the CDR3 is TGTGCCAGCAGCCCGCGGGCTGGGAATACTGAAGCTTTCTTT.

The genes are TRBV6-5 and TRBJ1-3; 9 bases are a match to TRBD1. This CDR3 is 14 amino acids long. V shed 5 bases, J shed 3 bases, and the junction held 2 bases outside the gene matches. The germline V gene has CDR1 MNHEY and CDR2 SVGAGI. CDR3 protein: CASSHRGHGNTIYF. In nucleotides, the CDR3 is TGTGCCAGCAGTCACAGGGGGCATGGAAACACCATATATTTT.

This CDR3 reads CASTYTRNTGELFF. CDR3 DNA sequence: TGTGCCAGCACCTACACTAGAAACACCGGGGAGCTGTTTTTT. V is TRBV25-1 and J is TRBJ2-2, with D maybe TRBD2 (5 bases). Trimming left V 7 bases short and J 2 bases short, with 11 bases between. Germline assignment: CDR1 MGHDK and CDR2 SYGVNS. The CDR3 is made up of 14 amino acids.

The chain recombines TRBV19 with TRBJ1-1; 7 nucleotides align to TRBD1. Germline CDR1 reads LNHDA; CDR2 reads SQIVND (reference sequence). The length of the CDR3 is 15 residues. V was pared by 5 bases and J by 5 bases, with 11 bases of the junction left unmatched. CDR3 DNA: TGTGCCAGTAGTCCACGGACAGGAATGGGGACTGAAGCTTTCTTT. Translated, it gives CASSPRTGMGTEAFF.

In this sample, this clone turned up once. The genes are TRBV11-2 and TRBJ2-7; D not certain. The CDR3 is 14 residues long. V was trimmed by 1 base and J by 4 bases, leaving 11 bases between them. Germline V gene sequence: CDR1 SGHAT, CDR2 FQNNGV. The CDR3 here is CASSLGIANYEQYF. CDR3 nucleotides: TGTGCCAGCAGCTTAGGAATAGCTAATTACGAGCAGTACTTC.

CDR3 loop: CASSFRPPDRSNEKLFF. The CDR3 DNA follows: TGTGCCAGCAGCTTTAGACCCCCGGACAGGTCAAATGAAAAACTGTTTTTT. The rearrangement joins TRBV7-9 to TRBJ1-4; TRBD1 matches 7 bases. Germline V gene sequence: CDR1 SEHNR, CDR2 FQNEAQ (reference sequence). The CDR3 length is 17 residues. V shed 3 bases, J shed 5 bases, and the junction held 12 bases outside the gene matches.

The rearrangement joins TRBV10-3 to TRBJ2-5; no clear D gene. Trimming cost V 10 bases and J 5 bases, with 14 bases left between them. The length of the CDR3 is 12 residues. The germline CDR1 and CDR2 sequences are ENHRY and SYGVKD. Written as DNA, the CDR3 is TGTGCCACATCAACGAATGCGGAGACCCAGTACTTC. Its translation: CATSTNAETQYF.

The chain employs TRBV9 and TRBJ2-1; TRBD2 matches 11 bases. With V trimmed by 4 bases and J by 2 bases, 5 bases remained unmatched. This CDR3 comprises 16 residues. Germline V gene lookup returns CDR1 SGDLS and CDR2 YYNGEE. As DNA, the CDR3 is TGTGCCAGCAGCTTTAGCGGGGGGGCTCCCTACAATGAGCAGTTCTTC. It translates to CASSFSGGAPYNEQFF.

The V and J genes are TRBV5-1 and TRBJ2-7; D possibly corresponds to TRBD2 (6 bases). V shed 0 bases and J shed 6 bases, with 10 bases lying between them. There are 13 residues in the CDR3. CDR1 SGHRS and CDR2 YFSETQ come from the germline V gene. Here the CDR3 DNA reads TGCGCCAGCAGCTTGGGCCAGGGACTCGAGCAGTACTTC. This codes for CASSLGQGLEQYF.

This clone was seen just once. CDR3 protein: CARQGAVYGYTF. In nucleotides, the CDR3 is TGCGCCAGACAGGGGGCCGTCTATGGCTACACCTTC. This chain joins TRBV10-1 and TRBJ1-2, with 9 bases fitting TRBD1. The CDR3 has 12 residues. CDR1 is WNHNN and CDR2 is SYGVQD in the germline V gene (reference sequence). The V and J ends lost 9 bases and 4 bases, in that order; junction bases with no gene match: 3.

CDR3 sequence reads: CASRLTSGGPETQYF. CDR3 coding DNA: TGTGCCAGCAGACTGACTAGCGGGGGGCCGGAGACCCAGTACTTC. The chain is built from TRBV27 and TRBJ2-5, with 13 bases aligning to TRBD2. Germline V gene lookup returns CDR1 MNHEY and CDR2 SMNVEV (reference sequence). The junction had 6 bases not matched to a gene; V was cut back by 6 bases and J by 5 bases. The CDR3 loop spans 15 amino acids.

CDR3 DNA: TGTGCCATCAGTGACGACAGGGTCGGCAATCAGCCCCAGCATTTT. It specifies CAISDDRVGNQPQHF. V gene TRBV10-3 combines with J gene TRBJ1-5; the match to TRBD1 covers 7 bases. The germline V gene has CDR1 ENHRY and CDR2 SYGVKD. Trimming took 3 bases from V and 2 from J; bases not matched to a gene: 4. The CDR3 contains 15 residues.

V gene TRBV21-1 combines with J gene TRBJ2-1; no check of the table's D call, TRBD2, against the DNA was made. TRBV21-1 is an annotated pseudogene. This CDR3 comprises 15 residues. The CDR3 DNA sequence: TGTGCCAGCAGCCACTCACCAGCGCGCTACAATGAGCAGTTCTTC. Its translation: CASSHSPARYNEQFF.

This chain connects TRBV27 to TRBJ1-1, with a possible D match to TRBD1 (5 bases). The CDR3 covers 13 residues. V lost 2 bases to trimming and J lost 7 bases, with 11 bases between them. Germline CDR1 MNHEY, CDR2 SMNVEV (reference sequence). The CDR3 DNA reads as TGTGCCAGCAGTTTAGGGCAGGGAGGTGAAGCTTTCTTT. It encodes CASSLGQGGEAFF.

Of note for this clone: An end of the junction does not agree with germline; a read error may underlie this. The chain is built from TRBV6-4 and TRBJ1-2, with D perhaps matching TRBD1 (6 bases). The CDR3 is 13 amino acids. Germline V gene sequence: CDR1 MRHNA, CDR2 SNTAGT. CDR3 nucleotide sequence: TGTGCCAGCAGTGCGCGAGGGGGGGTAGCGGTAAACTTC. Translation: CASSARGGVAVNF.